Listed below are T cell receptor beta chains from one sample, sequenced in a study of beta chain features in type 1 diabetes. Clones were read by immunoSEQ multiplex PCR, and TCRdb kept only the in-frame ones, dropping some. The table lists hundreds of thousands of clones, more than 12% of them singletons. Sequencing used naive CD4+ T cells from blood. The receptors come from a man younger than 35 with type 1 diabetes. Each CDR3 is given with its conserved first and last residue. Each record gives: V gene, J gene, D gene, clone size, CDR3 DNA, CDR3 protein. A D gene is named only where the DNA matches it firmly. Clone size is not always given. Where it is, it says once, few, many or a class for expanded clones.

V gene: TRBV5-1; J gene: TRBJ2-1; D gene: -; clone size: few; CDR3 DNA: TGCGCCAGCAGCTTGGTAGCGGAAAATGAGCAGTTCTTC; CDR3 protein: CASSLVAENEQFF
V gene: TRBV30; J gene: TRBJ1-5; D gene: -; clone size: -; CDR3 DNA: TGTGCCTGGAGTGTACTGAATCAGCCCCAGCATTTT; CDR3 protein: CAWSVLNQPQHF
V gene: TRBV28; J gene: TRBJ2-4; D gene: -; clone size: -; CDR3 DNA: TGTGCCAGCAGTTTTGGGGGATACGGCAAAAACATTCAGTACTTC; CDR3 protein: CASSFGGYGKNIQYF
V gene: TRBV7-2; J gene: TRBJ1-1; D gene: -; clone size: -; CDR3 DNA: TGTGCCAGCAGCTTAGCCGACCTTGGGTACACTGAAGCTTTCTTT; CDR3 protein: CASSLADLGYTEAFF
V gene: TRBV29-1; J gene: TRBJ1-2; D gene: -; clone size: -; CDR3 DNA: TGCAGCGCTCGGGAGTATAACTATGGCTACACCTTC; CDR3 protein: CSAREYNYGYTF
V gene: TRBV7-2; J gene: TRBJ2-1; D gene: -; clone size: -; CDR3 DNA: TGTGCCAGCAGCTTAGTTGCGGTCTCCTACAATGAGCAGTTCTTC; CDR3 protein: CASSLVAVSYNEQFF
V gene: TRBV7-9; J gene: TRBJ1-5; D gene: -; clone size: few; CDR3 DNA: TGTGCCAGCAGTTGGGTGGATAGCAATCAGCCCCAGCATTTT; CDR3 protein: CASSWVDSNQPQHF
V gene: TRBV30; J gene: TRBJ1-6; D gene: -; clone size: -; CDR3 DNA: TGTGCCTGGAGGCGACAGTTCTATAATTCACCCCTCCACTTT; CDR3 protein: CAWRRQFYNSPLHF
V gene: TRBV5-6; J gene: TRBJ1-4; D gene: -; clone size: few; CDR3 DNA: TGTGCCAGCAGCCTCACCAACAGGGCTCGTGAAAAACTGTTTTTT; CDR3 protein: CASSLTNRAREKLFF
V gene: TRBV5-1; J gene: TRBJ2-3; D gene: TRBD2; clone size: few; CDR3 DNA: TGCGCCAGCAGCTTGGGAAGACTAGCGGGAGGGCCAGGGCCCCATACGCAGTATTTT; CDR3 protein: CASSLGRLAGGPGPHTQYF
V gene: TRBV5-1; J gene: TRBJ2-1; D gene: TRBD1; clone size: -; CDR3 DNA: TGCGCCAGCAGCGGACAGGGCTCCTACAATGAGCAGTTCTTC; CDR3 protein: CASSGQGSYNEQFF
V gene: TRBV6-1; J gene: TRBJ2-6; D gene: -; clone size: few; CDR3 DNA: TGTGCCAGCAGTGCCGGCCACTCTGGGGCCAACGTCCTGACTTTC; CDR3 protein: CASSAGHSGANVLTF
V gene: TRBV11-2; J gene: TRBJ1-2; D gene: -; clone size: -; CDR3 DNA: TGTGCCAGCAGCTTTTCTATAGCGGGTGGAGACCGCTATGGCTACACCTTC; CDR3 protein: CASSFSIAGGDRYGYTF
V gene: TRBV9; J gene: TRBJ2-7; D gene: -; clone size: -; CDR3 DNA: TGTGCCAGCAGCGTAGGCCCAACCAACTCCTACGAGCAGTACTTC; CDR3 protein: CASSVGPTNSYEQYF
V gene: TRBV15; J gene: TRBJ2-3; D gene: -; clone size: few; CDR3 DNA: TGTGCCACCAGCAGAGAAGGAGAGCGGTCTACAGATACGCAGTATTTT; CDR3 protein: CATSREGERSTDTQYF
V gene: TRBV6-1; J gene: TRBJ2-5; D gene: TRBD1; clone size: few; CDR3 DNA: TGTGCCCTCAGATCACAGGGGACAGAGACCCAGTACTTC; CDR3 protein: CALRSQGTETQYF
V gene: TRBV30; J gene: TRBJ1-1; D gene: TRBD1; clone size: few; CDR3 DNA: TGTGCCTGGAGCTCGGGGGACAGAATAACTGAAGCTTTCTTT; CDR3 protein: CAWSSGDRITEAFF
V gene: TRBV18; J gene: TRBJ2-3; D gene: -; clone size: -; CDR3 DNA: TGTGCCAGCTCACCTCCTTCCACAGATACGCAGTATTTT; CDR3 protein: CASSPPSTDTQYF
V gene: TRBV15; J gene: TRBJ2-1; D gene: -; clone size: -; CDR3 DNA: TGTGCCACCAGCAGAGACCCAATCAATGAGCAGTTCTTC; CDR3 protein: CATSRDPINEQFF
V gene: TRBV7-2; J gene: TRBJ1-2; D gene: -; clone size: -; CDR3 DNA: TGTGCCAGCAGCCGAGGGGATCGGGCAAACTATGGCTACACCTTC; CDR3 protein: CASSRGDRANYGYTF
V gene: TRBV30; J gene: TRBJ2-2; D gene: TRBD2; clone size: few; CDR3 DNA: TGTGCCTGGAGTGTACCTGGGACTACCACCGGGGAGCTGTTTTTT; CDR3 protein: CAWSVPGTTTGELFF
V gene: TRBV2; J gene: TRBJ2-7; D gene: TRBD1; clone size: few; CDR3 DNA: TGTGCCAGCAGGGGGACAGGCACCTACGAGCAGTACTTC; CDR3 protein: CASRGTGTYEQYF
V gene: TRBV27; J gene: TRBJ1-1; D gene: -; clone size: few; CDR3 DNA: TGTGCCAGCAGTTTAAGGTATGGTGAAGCTTTCTTT; CDR3 protein: CASSLRYGEAFF
V gene: TRBV6-6; J gene: TRBJ1-4; D gene: TRBD1; clone size: few; CDR3 DNA: TGTGCCAGCAGTTCCCTGGGCGGGACAGCTAATGAAAAACTGTTTTTT; CDR3 protein: CASSSLGGTANEKLFF
V gene: TRBV19; J gene: TRBJ2-7; D gene: -; clone size: few; CDR3 DNA: TGTGCCAGTCTTGCCCCGACCGGGACAACCAACGAGCAGTACTTC; CDR3 protein: CASLAPTGTTNEQYF
V gene: TRBV2; J gene: TRBJ2-2; D gene: TRBD2; clone size: -; CDR3 DNA: TGTGCCAGCAGTGGCACTAGCGGGAACTCGAACACCGGGGAGCTGTTTTTT; CDR3 protein: CASSGTSGNSNTGELFF
V gene: TRBV6-1; J gene: TRBJ1-1; D gene: -; clone size: -; CDR3 DNA: TGTGCCAGCAATCGGGGCCCGTCGGGAGCTTTCTTT; CDR3 protein: CASNRGPSGAFF
V gene: TRBV7-9; J gene: TRBJ2-1; D gene: -; clone size: -; CDR3 DNA: TGTGCCAGCAGCTTAACATCCCCACAGGGCAGTGAGCAGTTCTTC; CDR3 protein: CASSLTSPQGSEQFF
V gene: TRBV29-1; J gene: TRBJ2-5; D gene: -; clone size: -; CDR3 DNA: TGCAGCTCAGAAAGGCCGGGGCCGAAGACCCAGTACTTC; CDR3 protein: CSSERPGPKTQYF
V gene: TRBV6-5; J gene: TRBJ2-7; D gene: -; clone size: few; CDR3 DNA: TGTGCCAGCAGTTACTCGGGGGTGCTATACGAGCAGTACTTC; CDR3 protein: CASSYSGVLYEQYF
V gene: TRBV18; J gene: TRBJ2-1; D gene: -; clone size: few; CDR3 DNA: TGTGCCAGCTCACCACCCCGAGGTGAGCAGTTCTTC; CDR3 protein: CASSPPRGEQFF
V gene: TRBV28; J gene: TRBJ2-7; D gene: -; clone size: -; CDR3 DNA: TGTGCCAGCTTCCAAGGTGGCGGGTTCTACGAGCAGTACTTC; CDR3 protein: CASFQGGGFYEQYF
V gene: TRBV4-2; J gene: TRBJ1-1; D gene: TRBD1; clone size: few; CDR3 DNA: TGTGCCAGCAGCTCCCGGGACAGAAGGAGTGGGGGCACTGAAGCTTTCTTT; CDR3 protein: CASSSRDRRSGGTEAFF
V gene: TRBV25-1; J gene: TRBJ2-5; D gene: -; clone size: -; CDR3 DNA: TGTGCCAGCAGTGGTACAGGGCGACGAGTGGAGACCCAGTACTTC; CDR3 protein: CASSGTGRRVETQYF
V gene: TRBV5-1; J gene: TRBJ1-4; D gene: -; clone size: -; CDR3 DNA: TGCGCCAGCAGCTTTGACTCAACTAATGAAAAACTGTTTTTT; CDR3 protein: CASSFDSTNEKLFF
V gene: TRBV6-1; J gene: TRBJ1-1; D gene: -; clone size: few; CDR3 DNA: TGTGCCAGCAGTATGAACACTGAAGCTTTCTTT; CDR3 protein: CASSMNTEAFF
V gene: TRBV14; J gene: TRBJ2-5; D gene: -; clone size: -; CDR3 DNA: TGTGCCAGCAGCTCGAAGGGAGAGACCCAGTACTTC; CDR3 protein: CASSSKGETQYF
V gene: TRBV28; J gene: TRBJ1-2; D gene: TRBD1; clone size: once; CDR3 DNA: TGTGCCAGCAGTCCCCCTGGGACAGGGAACTATGGCTACACCTTC; CDR3 protein: CASSPPGTGNYGYTF
V gene: TRBV27; J gene: TRBJ1-1; D gene: TRBD1; clone size: few; CDR3 DNA: TGTGCCAGCATTGACAGGGCGAAGGCTTTCTTT; CDR3 protein: CASIDRAKAFF
V gene: TRBV7-2; J gene: TRBJ2-3; D gene: -; clone size: few; CDR3 DNA: TGTGCCAGCAGCCGAGGGGGGCCAAGCACAGATACGCAGTATTTT; CDR3 protein: CASSRGGPSTDTQYF
V gene: TRBV30; J gene: TRBJ2-4; D gene: TRBD1; clone size: few; CDR3 DNA: TGTGCCTGGAGTGGTGGGACAGGGGGATCTATAGCCAAAAACATTCAGTACTTC; CDR3 protein: CAWSGGTGGSIAKNIQYF
V gene: TRBV5-4; J gene: TRBJ2-5; D gene: TRBD2; clone size: few; CDR3 DNA: TGTGCCAGCAGCTTGACCGGGACTACTCAAGAGACCCAGTACTTC; CDR3 protein: CASSLTGTTQETQYF
V gene: TRBV11-2; J gene: TRBJ2-1; D gene: TRBD1; clone size: few; CDR3 DNA: TGTGCCAGCAGCTTTGACAGGGGCAATGAGCAGTTCTTC; CDR3 protein: CASSFDRGNEQFF
V gene: TRBV7-9; J gene: TRBJ2-7; D gene: -; clone size: few; CDR3 DNA: TGTGCCAGCAGCCCTCTAGCCCAGCAGTACTTC; CDR3 protein: CASSPLAQQYF
V gene: TRBV2; J gene: TRBJ2-1; D gene: -; clone size: -; CDR3 DNA: TGTGCCAGCAGTCGGAGGCTATCTCTAAATGAGCAGTTCTTC; CDR3 protein: CASSRRLSLNEQFF
V gene: TRBV5-5; J gene: TRBJ2-1; D gene: TRBD1; clone size: few; CDR3 DNA: TGTGCCAGCAGCATCGACAGGGGTAGCTCCTACAATGAGCAGTTCTTC; CDR3 protein: CASSIDRGSSYNEQFF
V gene: TRBV7-2; J gene: TRBJ1-2; D gene: -; clone size: -; CDR3 DNA: TGTGCCAGCAGCTTCGGGACTAACTATGGCTACACCTTC; CDR3 protein: CASSFGTNYGYTF
V gene: TRBV13; J gene: TRBJ1-4; D gene: TRBD1; clone size: few; CDR3 DNA: TGTGCCAGCAGCTTAGGCCTGGGACAGGGTGACGAAAAACTGTTTTTT; CDR3 protein: CASSLGLGQGDEKLFF
V gene: TRBV7-6; J gene: TRBJ2-5; D gene: -; clone size: -; CDR3 DNA: TGTGCCAGCAGCTCGCTGGCTTTAGAGACCCAGTACTTC; CDR3 protein: CASSSLALETQYF
V gene: TRBV5-8; J gene: TRBJ1-3; D gene: -; clone size: few; CDR3 DNA: TGTGCCAGCAGCTTGGGCCGTTACGGAAACACCATATATTTT; CDR3 protein: CASSLGRYGNTIYF
V gene: TRBV28; J gene: TRBJ1-5; D gene: -; clone size: -; CDR3 DNA: TGTGCCAGCACCGCTGGGGGCCCCCAGCATTTT; CDR3 protein: CASTAGGPQHF
V gene: TRBV6-5; J gene: TRBJ1-1; D gene: TRBD1; clone size: -; CDR3 DNA: TGTGCCAGCAGTCCTTCGGACAGGATAACTGAAGCTTTCTTT; CDR3 protein: CASSPSDRITEAFF
V gene: TRBV5-1; J gene: TRBJ2-7; D gene: -; clone size: -; CDR3 DNA: TGCGCCAGCAGCTTTGCAGGGGCGATCTACGAGCAGTACTTC; CDR3 protein: CASSFAGAIYEQYF
V gene: TRBV2; J gene: TRBJ2-5; D gene: -; clone size: -; CDR3 DNA: TGTGCCAGCAGTGGGGGCGACCGGGAGACCCAGTACTTC; CDR3 protein: CASSGGDRETQYF
V gene: TRBV5-1; J gene: TRBJ2-5; D gene: -; clone size: few; CDR3 DNA: TGCGCCAGCAGCGGCACCGGGACGATGCAAGAGACCCAGTACTTC; CDR3 protein: CASSGTGTMQETQYF